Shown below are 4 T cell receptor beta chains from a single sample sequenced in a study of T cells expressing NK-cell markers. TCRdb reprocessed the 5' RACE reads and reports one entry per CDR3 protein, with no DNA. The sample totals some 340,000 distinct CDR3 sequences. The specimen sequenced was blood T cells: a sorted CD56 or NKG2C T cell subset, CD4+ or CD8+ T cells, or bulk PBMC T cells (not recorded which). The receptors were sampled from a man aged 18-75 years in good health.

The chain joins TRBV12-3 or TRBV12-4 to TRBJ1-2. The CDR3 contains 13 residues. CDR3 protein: CASSLTVGYGYTF.

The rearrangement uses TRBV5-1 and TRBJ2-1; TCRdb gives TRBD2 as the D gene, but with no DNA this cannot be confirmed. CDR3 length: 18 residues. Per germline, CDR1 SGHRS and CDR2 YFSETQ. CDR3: CASSKRTVGTAGNNEQFF.

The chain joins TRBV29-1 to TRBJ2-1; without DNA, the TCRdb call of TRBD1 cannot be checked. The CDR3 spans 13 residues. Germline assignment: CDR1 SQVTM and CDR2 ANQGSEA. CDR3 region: CSGSGTLMDEQFF.

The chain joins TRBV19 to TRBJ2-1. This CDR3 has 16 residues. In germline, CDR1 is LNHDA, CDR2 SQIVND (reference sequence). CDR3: CASSIFTGRSYNEQFF.